The rows below give T cell receptor beta chains drawn from one sample of a study of vaccination and CD4 T cells after COVID-19. TCRdb independently ran MiXCR on the PCR reads; one entry per CDR3 protein. Of just over 35,000 distinct CDR3 sequences listed, approximately 40% are singletons. Sequences were derived from CD4+ T cells from blood, sampled about 7 months after SARS-CoV-2 vaccination. These receptors originate from a human donor who had recovered from COVID-19. CDR3s include the opening cysteine and the closing phenylalanine or tryptophan. Each record gives: D gene, CDR3 length, V gene, J gene, clone size, CDR3 DNA, CDR3 protein. The D gene is left open where the match is weak. Part of the rows lack a size; the others show once, few, many or a class for expanded clones.

d_gene: TRBD1; len: 14; v_gene: TRBV5-4; j_gene: TRBJ2-7; abundance: .; CDR3nt: TGTGCCAGCAGCCCCAGGACAGGGAACGCCGAGCAGTACTTC; CDR3aa: CASSPRTGNAEQYF
d_gene: .; len: 17; v_gene: TRBV6-1; j_gene: TRBJ1-6; abundance: .; CDR3nt: TGTGCCAGTTATCCGAAGGCCTACCAAACCGTTAGTTCACCCCTCCACTTT; CDR3aa: CASYPKAYQTVSSPLHF
d_gene: TRBD1; len: 14; v_gene: TRBV28; j_gene: TRBJ2-7; abundance: .; CDR3nt: TGTGCCAGCAGCCCGGGACAGGGTTCCTACGAGCAGTACTTC; CDR3aa: CASSPGQGSYEQYF
d_gene: .; len: 18; v_gene: TRBV28; j_gene: TRBJ2-4; abundance: .; CDR3nt: TGTGCCAGCAGTGCCAGACTCTGGGGGGTTGGGGCCAAAAACATTCAGTACTTC; CDR3aa: CASSARLWGVGAKNIQYF
d_gene: TRBD2; len: 15; v_gene: TRBV6-2/TRBV6-3; j_gene: TRBJ2-1; abundance: few; CDR3nt: TGTGCCAGCAGACGAACTAGCGGGGCGCAATATGAGCAGTTCTTC; CDR3aa: CASRRTSGAQYEQFF
d_gene: TRBD2; len: 16; v_gene: TRBV20-1; j_gene: TRBJ2-2; abundance: .; CDR3nt: TGCAGTGCAGCAGATCCGGGAGGCGGGAAGGACGGGGAGCTGTTTTTT; CDR3aa: CSAADPGGGKDGELFF
d_gene: .; len: 14; v_gene: TRBV20-1; j_gene: TRBJ2-7; abundance: few; CDR3nt: TGCAGTGCTAGAATCGATGGGGCTTCCTACGAGCAGTACTTC; CDR3aa: CSARIDGASYEQYF
d_gene: .; len: 16; v_gene: TRBV7-9; j_gene: TRBJ1-2; abundance: .; CDR3nt: TGTGCCAGCAGCTTGGCCTGGGAGGCGCGGGACTATGGCTACACCTTC; CDR3aa: CASSLAWEARDYGYTF
d_gene: TRBD1; len: 13; v_gene: TRBV2; j_gene: TRBJ2-5; abundance: .; CDR3nt: TGTGCCAGCAGTGTTGAGGGGGCTGAGACCCAGTACTTC; CDR3aa: CASSVEGAETQYF
d_gene: .; len: 13; v_gene: TRBV27; j_gene: TRBJ1-2; abundance: once; CDR3nt: TGTGCCAGCAGTAGGCAGCCGGGCTATGGCTACACCTTC; CDR3aa: CASSRQPGYGYTF
d_gene: TRBD1; len: 15; v_gene: TRBV27; j_gene: TRBJ2-7; abundance: .; CDR3nt: TGTGCCAGCAGTAAATCGAGGGGGCCCCTCTACGAGCAGTACTTC; CDR3aa: CASSKSRGPLYEQYF
d_gene: TRBD1; len: 12; v_gene: TRBV10-3; j_gene: TRBJ2-1; abundance: few; CDR3nt: TGTGCCTGCAGGGGGCTCGGGAATGAGCAGTTCTTC; CDR3aa: CACRGLGNEQFF
d_gene: TRBD2; len: 16; v_gene: TRBV20-1; j_gene: TRBJ2-3; abundance: .; CDR3nt: TGCAGTGCTAGACGCCAAGCGGGAGGGAGCACAGATACGCAGTATTTT; CDR3aa: CSARRQAGGSTDTQYF
d_gene: TRBD1; len: 13; v_gene: TRBV19; j_gene: TRBJ2-5; abundance: .; CDR3nt: TGTGCCAGTAGTAACAGGGGAAGAGAGACCCAGTACTTC; CDR3aa: CASSNRGRETQYF
d_gene: TRBD1; len: 14; v_gene: TRBV7-9; j_gene: TRBJ2-4; abundance: .; CDR3nt: TGTGCCAGCAGCTTTGACAGGGGATCGCACATTCAGTACTTC; CDR3aa: CASSFDRGSHIQYF
d_gene: TRBD2; len: 16; v_gene: TRBV5-4; j_gene: TRBJ2-5; abundance: .; CDR3nt: TGTGCCAGCAGCTCGATGACTAGCGGGAGTTATGAGACCCAGTACTTC; CDR3aa: CASSSMTSGSYETQYF
d_gene: .; len: 13; v_gene: TRBV27; j_gene: TRBJ2-7; abundance: medium-sized; CDR3nt: TGTGCCAGCAGTTTTGGGACCTCCTACGAGCAGTACTTC; CDR3aa: CASSFGTSYEQYF
d_gene: .; len: 17; v_gene: TRBV7-2; j_gene: TRBJ1-2; abundance: .; CDR3nt: TGTGCCAGCAGCTTTATAACCGGGACTGAGAGAAACTATGGCTACACCTTC; CDR3aa: CASSFITGTERNYGYTF
d_gene: .; len: 20; v_gene: TRBV19; j_gene: TRBJ1-5; abundance: .; CDR3nt: TGTGCCAGTAGTCCCAGAGCAGCACACCCACGGAATAATAGCAATCAGCCCCAGCATTTT; CDR3aa: CASSPRAAHPRNNSNQPQHF
d_gene: TRBD1; len: 13; v_gene: TRBV4-1; j_gene: TRBJ2-7; abundance: few; CDR3nt: TGCGCCAGCAGCCAGGGGACAGGGTACGAGCAGTACTTC; CDR3aa: CASSQGTGYEQYF
d_gene: .; len: 16; v_gene: TRBV20-1; j_gene: TRBJ2-3; abundance: .; CDR3nt: TGCAGTGCTAACCGACCCCGAGACCAAGCCACAGATACGCAGTATTTT; CDR3aa: CSANRPRDQATDTQYF
d_gene: .; len: 16; v_gene: TRBV7-9; j_gene: TRBJ2-2; abundance: .; CDR3nt: TGTGCCAGCAGCTTAGTGCAGCACCAGAACACCGGGGAGCTGTTTTTT; CDR3aa: CASSLVQHQNTGELFF
d_gene: TRBD2; len: 15; v_gene: TRBV20-1; j_gene: TRBJ2-7; abundance: .; CDR3nt: TGCAGTGCTAGAGGGGCCCGGGGGGGGTCCTACGAGCAGTACTTC; CDR3aa: CSARGARGGSYEQYF
d_gene: .; len: 19; v_gene: TRBV7-8; j_gene: TRBJ2-2; abundance: once; CDR3nt: TGTGCCAGCAGCTTATTCAAACCGTTGGGGGTTGGGAACACCGGGGAGCTGTTTTTT; CDR3aa: CASSLFKPLGVGNTGELFF
d_gene: TRBD1; len: 15; v_gene: TRBV18; j_gene: TRBJ1-1; abundance: .; CDR3nt: TGTGCCAGCTCACCACGGGACAGGGGGAACACTGAAGCTTTCTTT; CDR3aa: CASSPRDRGNTEAFF
d_gene: .; len: 12; v_gene: TRBV6-2/TRBV6-3; j_gene: TRBJ1-5; abundance: few; CDR3nt: TGTGCCAGCAGTGAGGGGATTCAGCCCCAGCATTTT; CDR3aa: CASSEGIQPQHF
d_gene: .; len: 15; v_gene: TRBV7-9; j_gene: TRBJ2-2; abundance: few; CDR3nt: TGTGCCAGCAGCTTAGCGCTCAGGGGTACCGGGGAGCTGTTTTTT; CDR3aa: CASSLALRGTGELFF
d_gene: .; len: 14; v_gene: TRBV6-1; j_gene: TRBJ2-2; abundance: .; CDR3nt: TGTGCCAGCAGGCACCCCCTAGTAACCGGGGAGCTGTTTTTT; CDR3aa: CASRHPLVTGELFF
d_gene: TRBD2; len: 15; v_gene: TRBV20-1; j_gene: TRBJ2-1; abundance: .; CDR3nt: TGCAGTGCTAGTCCACTAGCGGGAGGTTACAATGAGCAGTTCTTC; CDR3aa: CSASPLAGGYNEQFF
d_gene: .; len: 15; v_gene: TRBV11-2; j_gene: TRBJ2-7; abundance: .; CDR3nt: TGTGCCAGCAGCTTAGGGGTATCCCCACACTACGAGCAGTACTTC; CDR3aa: CASSLGVSPHYEQYF
d_gene: TRBD2; len: 18; v_gene: TRBV28; j_gene: TRBJ2-5; abundance: few; CDR3nt: TGTGCCAGCAGTCCCGAGCGTTTTCGCGGGAGGGCCGGGGAGACCCAGTACTTC; CDR3aa: CASSPERFRGRAGETQYF
d_gene: TRBD2; len: 11; v_gene: TRBV6-1; j_gene: TRBJ2-1; abundance: .; CDR3nt: TGTGCCAGCTCCCTGGGGGGTAGCGGGAACTTC; CDR3aa: CASSLGGSGNF
d_gene: .; len: 13; v_gene: TRBV25-1; j_gene: TRBJ1-6; abundance: few; CDR3nt: TGTGCCAGCAGTCGGGCCCAGAATTCACCCCTCCACTTT; CDR3aa: CASSRAQNSPLHF
d_gene: TRBD1; len: 14; v_gene: TRBV19; j_gene: TRBJ2-3; abundance: few; CDR3nt: TGTGCCAGTACAACAGGGGGCTGGACAGATACGCAGTATTTT; CDR3aa: CASTTGGWTDTQYF
d_gene: .; len: 18; v_gene: TRBV7-8; j_gene: TRBJ2-1; abundance: few; CDR3nt: TGTGCCAGCAGCTTAGGAATGGGCGGGCCTAGCTCCTACAATGAGCAGTTCTTC; CDR3aa: CASSLGMGGPSSYNEQFF
d_gene: .; len: 13; v_gene: TRBV20-1; j_gene: TRBJ2-5; abundance: few; CDR3nt: TGCAGTGCTAGAGATCCAAATGAAGAGACCCAGTACTTC; CDR3aa: CSARDPNEETQYF
d_gene: .; len: 13; v_gene: TRBV19; j_gene: TRBJ2-7; abundance: .; CDR3nt: TGTGCCAGCTCCCGGGGGGCGATCTACGAGCAGTACTTC; CDR3aa: CASSRGAIYEQYF
d_gene: TRBD1; len: 15; v_gene: TRBV6-1; j_gene: TRBJ1-5; abundance: .; CDR3nt: TGTGCCAGCACCCAGACAGGGGATAGCAATCAGCCCCAGCATTTT; CDR3aa: CASTQTGDSNQPQHF
d_gene: TRBD2; len: 19; v_gene: TRBV10-1; j_gene: TRBJ2-3; abundance: .; CDR3nt: TGCGCCAGCAGTCCCGGGACTAGCGGGAGGAATCTAGGAACAGATACGCAGTATTTT; CDR3aa: CASSPGTSGRNLGTDTQYF
d_gene: .; len: 13; v_gene: TRBV5-4; j_gene: TRBJ1-2; abundance: .; CDR3nt: TGTGCCAGCAGCTTGGTGGAGGACTATGGCTACACCTTC; CDR3aa: CASSLVEDYGYTF
d_gene: .; len: 14; v_gene: TRBV2; j_gene: TRBJ1-6; abundance: .; CDR3nt: TGTGCCAGCGGAAAGAGAGGGGATAATTCACCCCTCCACTTT; CDR3aa: CASGKRGDNSPLHF
d_gene: .; len: 13; v_gene: TRBV28; j_gene: TRBJ2-5; abundance: once; CDR3nt: TGTGCCAGCAGTTCCGGGCTGACCGGGACCCAGTACTTC; CDR3aa: CASSSGLTGTQYF
d_gene: TRBD1; len: 17; v_gene: TRBV20-1; j_gene: TRBJ1-6; abundance: .; CDR3nt: TGCAGTGCCAGGGGGGGATCGGGGTCCCACTTAGGGTCACCCCTCCACTTT; CDR3aa: CSARGGSGSHLGSPLHF
d_gene: .; len: 16; v_gene: TRBV20-1; j_gene: TRBJ2-2; abundance: .; CDR3nt: TGCAGTGCTAGAGATCTAGGCGGGCCTAGTTACGGGGAGCTGTTTTTT; CDR3aa: CSARDLGGPSYGELFF
d_gene: .; len: 13; v_gene: TRBV29-1; j_gene: TRBJ2-1; abundance: .; CDR3nt: TGCAGCGTAGAAGACAGTACCTACAATGAGCAGTTCTTC; CDR3aa: CSVEDSTYNEQFF
d_gene: .; len: 13; v_gene: TRBV4-1; j_gene: TRBJ2-1; abundance: once; CDR3nt: TGCGCCAGCAGCCAGGGGACCTACAATGAGCAGTTCTTC; CDR3aa: CASSQGTYNEQFF
d_gene: TRBD1; len: 13; v_gene: TRBV30; j_gene: TRBJ2-7; abundance: .; CDR3nt: TGTGCCTGGAGTAGGCAGGGGGCCTACGAGCAGTACTTC; CDR3aa: CAWSRQGAYEQYF
d_gene: .; len: 15; v_gene: TRBV19; j_gene: TRBJ1-1; abundance: .; CDR3nt: TGTGCCAGTAGTGTAGACAGGACGCGGGCCCCTGAAGCTTTCTTT; CDR3aa: CASSVDRTRAPEAFF
d_gene: TRBD1; len: 13; v_gene: TRBV20-1; j_gene: TRBJ1-5; abundance: .; CDR3nt: TGCAGTGCAAGCGGGACAGTGAATCAGCCCCAGCATTTT; CDR3aa: CSASGTVNQPQHF
d_gene: TRBD2; len: 16; v_gene: TRBV20-1; j_gene: TRBJ2-1; abundance: .; CDR3nt: TGCAGTGCTAGAGATTTACGACTAGCGGTCTACAATGAGCAGTTCTTC; CDR3aa: CSARDLRLAVYNEQFF
d_gene: .; len: 16; v_gene: TRBV19; j_gene: TRBJ2-6; abundance: few; CDR3nt: TGTGCCAGTAGTACCCGGACACTGTCTGGGGCCAACGTCCTGACTTTC; CDR3aa: CASSTRTLSGANVLTF
d_gene: .; len: 12; v_gene: TRBV15; j_gene: TRBJ2-1; abundance: .; CDR3nt: TGTGCCACCAGCAGAGTAGCTAATGAGCAGTTCTTC; CDR3aa: CATSRVANEQFF
d_gene: TRBD1; len: 13; v_gene: TRBV2; j_gene: TRBJ2-5; abundance: .; CDR3nt: TGTGCCAGCAGTCGACAGGGGATGGAGACCCAGTACTTC; CDR3aa: CASSRQGMETQYF
d_gene: .; len: 14; v_gene: TRBV7-9; j_gene: TRBJ1-1; abundance: few; CDR3nt: TGTGCCAGCAGCTTAGCAGGGGAGGGCACTGAAGCTTTCTTT; CDR3aa: CASSLAGEGTEAFF
d_gene: TRBD1; len: 12; v_gene: TRBV6-1; j_gene: TRBJ2-2; abundance: few; CDR3nt: TGTGCCAGCGGACAGGTCGTCGGGGAGCTGTTTTTT; CDR3aa: CASGQVVGELFF
d_gene: .; len: 14; v_gene: TRBV10-3; j_gene: TRBJ1-2; abundance: .; CDR3nt: TGTGCCATCAGTGAGGGAGACACTAACTATGGCTACACCTTC; CDR3aa: CAISEGDTNYGYTF
d_gene: TRBD1; len: 14; v_gene: TRBV7-3; j_gene: TRBJ1-6; abundance: .; CDR3nt: TGTGCCAGCAGCTCGACAGGGTCAAATTCACCCCTCCACTTT; CDR3aa: CASSSTGSNSPLHF